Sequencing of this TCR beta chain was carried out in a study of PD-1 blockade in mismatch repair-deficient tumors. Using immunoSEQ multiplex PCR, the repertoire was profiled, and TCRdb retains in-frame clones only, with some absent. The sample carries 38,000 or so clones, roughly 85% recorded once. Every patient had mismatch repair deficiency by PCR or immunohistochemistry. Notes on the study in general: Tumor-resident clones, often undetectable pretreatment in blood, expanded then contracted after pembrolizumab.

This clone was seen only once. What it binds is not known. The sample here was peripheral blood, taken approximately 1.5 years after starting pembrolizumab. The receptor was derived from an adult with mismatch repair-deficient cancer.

The CDR3 nucleotides read TGTGCCAGCACCCGAGGGGTTCAAGAGACCCAGTACTTC. Translated, it gives CASTRGVQETQYF. This chain connects TRBV25-1 to TRBJ2-5; possibly TRBD1 or TRBD2 for D (5 bases each). CDR1 and CDR2 (germline): MGHDK, SYGVNS. V lost 7 bases and J lost 2, with 11 bases in between. The CDR3 is 13 residues long.